The present TCR beta chain was sequenced within a study of blood T cell repertoires in COVID-19. Participants spanned ages about 18 to 95 years and resided in 24 US areas. Researchers sorted participants into cohorts using their self-reported clinical history. The ends were cut back, 3 bases at V and 7 bases at J, with 15 bases in the middle. Germline assignment: CDR1 MNHEY and CDR2 SMNVEV (reference sequence). This CDR3 comprises 15 residues. This clone has a handful of counts. Original analysis: For nucleated cells, counts were estimated from reference gene primer amplification. Generated by immunoSEQ multiplex PCR, the TCRdb table keeps only in-frame clones and is missing some. The D gene and trimming were derived from the DNA, and the V and J assignments and clone size from that table. The sample holds a few hundred thousand clones, approximately 85% seen once.

The J gene is TRBJ1-4, the V gene TRBV27; no definite D call. The sequenced sample was PBMCs or T cells enriched from blood (not recorded which). This TCR came from a woman aged 45-60 years who had recovered from COVID-19. The CDR3 sequence: CASSFRSPVREKLFF. CDR3 DNA: TGTGCCAGCAGTTTTCGGAGCCCGGTTCGTGAAAAACTGTTTTTT. Together with reference TRBV27 and TRBJ1-4, the CDR3 gives the full variable domain: EAQVTQNPRYLITVTGKKLTVTCSQNMNHEYMSWYRQDPGLGLRQIYYSMNVEVTDKGDVPEGYKVSRKEKRNFPLILESPSPNQTSLYFCASSFRSPVREKLFFGSGTQLSVL.